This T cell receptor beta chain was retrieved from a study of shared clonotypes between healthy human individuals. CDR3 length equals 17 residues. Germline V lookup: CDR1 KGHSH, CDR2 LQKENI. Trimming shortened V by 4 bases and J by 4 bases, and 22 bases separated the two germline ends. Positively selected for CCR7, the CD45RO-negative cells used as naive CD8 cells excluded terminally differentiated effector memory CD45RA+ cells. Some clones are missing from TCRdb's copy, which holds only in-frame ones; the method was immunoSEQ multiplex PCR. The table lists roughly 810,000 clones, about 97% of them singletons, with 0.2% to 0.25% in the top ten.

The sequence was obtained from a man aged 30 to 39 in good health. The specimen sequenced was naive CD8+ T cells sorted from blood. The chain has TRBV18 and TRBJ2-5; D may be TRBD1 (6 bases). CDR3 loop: CASSHNDQAGAGETQYF. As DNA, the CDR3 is TGTGCCAGCTCACATAACGATCAGGCAGGGGCAGGAGAGACCCAGTACTTC.